The entry below gives a single T cell receptor beta chain sequence along with its context. Antigen: not known. Sample time point: week 11, during vaccination. With topical imiquimod, each dose of the vaccine consisted of 300 ug of mutant IDH1 20-mer peptide. These data originate in a study of a mutant IDH1 vaccine in newly diagnosed glioma. The wider study: Once 4-6 weeks had passed after radiotherapy alone, vaccination started, or it started with temozolomide cycles. It was radiotherapy, temozolomide, or both that patients received previously, with most receiving both.

Some clones are missing from TCRdb's copy, which holds only in-frame ones; the method was immunoSEQ multiplex PCR. Of some 60,000 clones in the sample, about four fifths were seen once. Germline CDR1 and CDR2: SGDLS and YYNGEE. The CDR3 is 14 residues long. Trimming shortened V by 0 bases and J by 7 bases, and 13 bases separated the two germline ends. This material consisted of PBMCs, taken from a glioma patient whose treatment included an IDH1 peptide vaccine. V and J are TRBV9 and TRBJ1-2; the D is unclear. The TCR sequence derives from a man aged 25 to 40 with glioma. This CDR3 reads CASSVGTGFGGYTF. In DNA form, the CDR3 reads TGTGCCAGCAGCGTAGGAACGGGCTTCGGTGGCTACACCTTC.